This T cell receptor (beta chain) was captured in a study of T cell repertoires in ileal Crohn's disease. Study-level background: About half of patients got postoperative therapy: ten or so thiopurines, around 20 anti-TNF. Biopsies at the proximal margin of the resected specimen form MI samples. Points from the study as a whole: Compared with non-smokers, active smokers at surgery showed more clonal expansions.

Produced via immunoSEQ multiplex PCR; TCRdb's table is partial and in-frame only. The sample carries 4,500 to 6,500 clones, about nine tenths recorded once. In its sample, this clone was seen a few times. Its antigen remains unidentified. Sample time point: proximal margin of the surgical specimen (macroscopically non-inflamed). Eligibility required adulthood, ileal or ileocolonic Crohn's disease and indicated ileocolonic resection. The V and J ends lost 1 base and 2 bases, in that order; junction bases with no gene match: 4. Germline CDR1 SGHTA, CDR2 FQGNSA. This CDR3 is built from 17 residues. Material: ileal tissue. The receptor's source is an adult with Crohn's disease. The chain couples TRBV7-2 to TRBJ2-2; TRBD2 agrees at 10 bases. CDR3 sequence reads: CASSLGAGGFNTGELFF. The CDR3 DNA reads as TGTGCCAGCAGCTTAGGAGCGGGGGGGTTCAACACCGGGGAGCTGTTTTTT.